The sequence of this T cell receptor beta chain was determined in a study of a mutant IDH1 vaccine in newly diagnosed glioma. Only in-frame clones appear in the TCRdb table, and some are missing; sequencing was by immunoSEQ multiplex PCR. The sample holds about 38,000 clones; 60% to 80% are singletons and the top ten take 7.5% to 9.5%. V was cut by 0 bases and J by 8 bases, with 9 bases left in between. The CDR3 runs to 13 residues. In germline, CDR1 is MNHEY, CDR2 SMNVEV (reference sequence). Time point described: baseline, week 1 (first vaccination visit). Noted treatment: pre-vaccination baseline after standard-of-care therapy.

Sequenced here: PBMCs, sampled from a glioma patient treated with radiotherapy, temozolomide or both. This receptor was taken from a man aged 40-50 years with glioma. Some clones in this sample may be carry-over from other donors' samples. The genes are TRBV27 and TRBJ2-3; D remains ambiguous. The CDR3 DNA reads TGTGCCAGCAGTTTATCTGGCGATGGTACGCAGTATTTT. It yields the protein CASSLSGDGTQYF.